Included here is one T cell receptor (beta chain) sequence, with context. Roughly 0.45 to 1 ug RNA was reverse transcribed with random hexamers. TCRdb processed the immunoSEQ multiplex PCR reads anew with MiXCR; each CDR3 protein has one entry. The sample has some 180,000 distinct CDR3 sequences, about 93% seen once; the top ten hold around 0.095%. This sample is drawn from a study of CD8 T cells in Susac syndrome. The authors sequenced TCR beta from blood CD8+ and CD4+ T cells. Looked up from germline, CDR1 is SGDLS and CDR2 is YYNGEE. The CDR3 runs 13 residues. V shed 3 bases and J shed 7 bases, with 10 bases lying between them.

The sequenced sample was CD4+ T cells from PBMCs. The TCR sequence derives from a human donor with Susac syndrome. The chain is built from TRBV9 and TRBJ2-2, with a tentative D call TRBD1 (6 bases). The CDR3 bases are TGTGCCAGCAGCGCCACAGGGCACGGGGAGCTGTTTTTT. Its translation: CASSATGHGELFF. Supplemented by reference TRBV9 and TRBJ2-2, the full variable domain reads DSGVTQTPKHLITATGQRVTLRCSPRSGDLSVYWYQQSLDQGLQFLIQYYNGEERAKGNILERFSAQQFPDLHSELNLSSLELGDSALYFCASSATGHGELFFGEGSRLTVL.